The rows below give T cell receptor beta chains drawn from one sample of a study of response to subunit inactivated influenza vaccine. Via MiXCR, TCRdb re-called the RT-PCR reads, giving one row per CDR3 protein. Of 450,000 to 550,000 distinct CDR3 sequences listed, about 25% were seen once; the top ten hold approximately 1.9%. The material was CD4+ T cells sorted from PBMCs, obtained roughly 5 days after vaccination. The receptor source for this set is a man aged 50 to 60 who received an inactivated influenza vaccine. The CDR3 runs from the conserved cysteine through the conserved F or W. The D gene is left open where the match is weak. Size is omitted from some rows. Given values are once, few, many or a class for expanded clones.

.	.	TRBV10-3	TRBJ1-1	TGTGCCATCAGTGAGGTAGGAGGGGACACTGAAGCTTTCTTT	CAISEVGGDTEAFF
few	TRBD1	TRBV7-9	TRBJ1-4	TGTGCCAGCAGCCTTTGGACAGGAGTAACAACTAATGAAAAACTGTTTTTT	CASSLWTGVTTNEKLFF
once	TRBD1	TRBV7-9	TRBJ2-4	TGTGCCAGCAGCGAAGCAGGGGGCATTCAGTACTTC	CASSEAGGIQYF
.	TRBD2	TRBV29-1	TRBJ2-5	TGCAGCGCCCGGGGGGATCCAGAGACCCAGTACTTC	CSARGDPETQYF
.	.	TRBV6-2/TRBV6-3	TRBJ1-2	TGTGCCAGCAGTAAGGACAGAGACTATGGCTACACCTTC	CASSKDRDYGYTF
.	.	TRBV5-1	TRBJ2-7	TGCGCCAGCAGATCGGTACTCATCTCCTACGAGCAGTACTTC	CASRSVLISYEQYF
.	.	TRBV7-6	TRBJ2-3	TGTGCCAGCAGCTTGTCCAGGGCGAGCACAGATACGCAGTATTTT	CASSLSRASTDTQYF
.	TRBD2	TRBV4-2	TRBJ2-6	TGTGCCAGCAGCCAAAATCTAGCGGATCGCCTCGCCAACGTCCTGACTTTC	CASSQNLADRLANVLTF
.	TRBD2	TRBV18	TRBJ2-3	TGTGCCAGCTCACCGACGCCGAGCCCCGGGGGGGCCGGAACAGATACGCAGTATTTT	CASSPTPSPGGAGTDTQYF
.	.	TRBV20-1	TRBJ2-1	TGCAGTGCTAGAGAGGCGGACGGCCGCTCCTACAATGAGCAGTTCTTC	CSAREADGRSYNEQFF
few	TRBD1	TRBV5-1	TRBJ2-1	TGCGCCAGCAGCTTGGTAGACAGGGACTACAATGAGCAGTTCTTC	CASSLVDRDYNEQFF
few	TRBD1	TRBV12-3/TRBV12-4	TRBJ1-6	TGTGCCAGCAGGTCTACCGGGACAGAAGGTCGAACCCTCCACTTT	CASRSTGTEGRTLHF
.	TRBD1	TRBV10-3	TRBJ2-3	TGTGCCATCAGCCCGACAGGGTCGGATACGCAGTATTTT	CAISPTGSDTQYF
.	TRBD1	TRBV11-1	TRBJ2-5	TGTGCCAGCAGCTTTACAGGGGGCACATTAGAGACCCAGTACTTC	CASSFTGGTLETQYF
.	TRBD1	TRBV5-1	TRBJ2-2	TGCGCCAGCAGCCTGGGACAGGGAATCGGGGAGCTGTTTTTT	CASSLGQGIGELFF
many	TRBD1	TRBV4-3	TRBJ2-7	TGCGCCAGCAGCCAAAGTCTTTGGGGACAGTACGAGCAGTACTTC	CASSQSLWGQYEQYF
.	TRBD2	TRBV3-1	TRBJ2-7	TGTGCCAGCAGCCAATTTAGACTCGGACTAGCGGATATCTACGAGCAGTACTTC	CASSQFRLGLADIYEQYF
.	.	TRBV12-3/TRBV12-4	TRBJ1-1	TGTGCCAGCAGTTTAATGGCTTTGAACACTGAAGCTTTCTTT	CASSLMALNTEAFF
.	.	TRBV7-2	TRBJ1-1	TGTGCCAGCAGCTCCCTGGGGGGGGAAGCTTTCTTT	CASSSLGGEAFF
few	TRBD1	TRBV5-4	TRBJ1-2	TGTGCCAGCAGCTTACAGGGGGGGAGTGGCTACACCTTC	CASSLQGGSGYTF
.	TRBD1	TRBV12-3/TRBV12-4	TRBJ2-3	TGTGCCAGCAGGTCTAACAGGGGGCGGGATACGCAGTATTTT	CASRSNRGRDTQYF
.	.	TRBV24-1	TRBJ2-1	TGTGCCACCAGTGATTTGCGGGATAGGGGTGGCAATGAGCAGTTCTTC	CATSDLRDRGGNEQFF
.	.	TRBV6-1	TRBJ1-1	TGTGCCAGCAGTCGTGCGGGGACGAACACTGAAGCTTTCTTT	CASSRAGTNTEAFF
few	TRBD1	TRBV12-3/TRBV12-4	TRBJ2-7	TGTGCCAGCAGTCGAAGGACAGGGGTCTACGAGCAGTACTTC	CASSRRTGVYEQYF
.	.	TRBV6-2/TRBV6-3	TRBJ2-2	TGTGCCAGCAGTACAAACTCGTACGGGGAGCTGTTTTTT	CASSTNSYGELFF
.	.	TRBV29-1	TRBJ2-2	TGCAGCGTTGCTGACACGAAGACCGGGGAGCTGTTTTTT	CSVADTKTGELFF
few	.	TRBV7-2	TRBJ2-4	TGTGCCAGCACCCATTCGGGACGGCTAGCCAAAAACATTCAGTACTTC	CASTHSGRLAKNIQYF
few	TRBD1	TRBV24-1	TRBJ1-1	TGTGCCACCAGATCACAAGGACAGGCGGACACTGAAGCTTTCTTT	CATRSQGQADTEAFF
few	TRBD1	TRBV6-1	TRBJ2-2	TGTGCCAGCCCCAAGTCCGGGACAGGGGGGACCGGGGAGCTGTTTTTT	CASPKSGTGGTGELFF
many	TRBD1	TRBV12-3/TRBV12-4	TRBJ2-3	TGTGCCAGCAGTTTCAGAGGGGGCCCTAGGACAGATACGCAGTATTTT	CASSFRGGPRTDTQYF
once	TRBD1	TRBV24-1	TRBJ2-1	TGTGCCACCAGTGATTTGGGGACAGGGGTAGTTGAGCAGTTCTTC	CATSDLGTGVVEQFF
few	.	TRBV10-3	TRBJ2-5	TGTGCCATCAGTGATCCCCTCGACAAGCAAGAGACCCAGTACTTC	CAISDPLDKQETQYF
few	.	TRBV6-5	TRBJ2-5	TGTGCCAGCAGGGGACATGGGGAGACCCAGTACTTC	CASRGHGETQYF
few	TRBD2	TRBV6-1	TRBJ2-1	TGTGCCAGCAGTAGAGGGACTAGCGGGTATACCTACAATGAGCAGTTCTTC	CASSRGTSGYTYNEQFF
few	.	TRBV29-1	TRBJ2-1	TGCAGCGTTGAAGAAAAATACAGAGACAATGAGCAGTTCTTC	CSVEEKYRDNEQFF
.	.	TRBV20-1	TRBJ1-5	TGCAGTGCTAGAGATCCGGGGGGGCCGAATCAGCCCCAGCATTTT	CSARDPGGPNQPQHF
once	TRBD2	TRBV4-3	TRBJ2-5	TGCGCCAGCAGCCAAAACGTGCTAGCGGGGGGGCAAGAGACCCAGTACTTC	CASSQNVLAGGQETQYF
.	TRBD1	TRBV2	TRBJ1-1	TGTGCCAGCAAGGGCGACAGGGACACTGAAGCTTTCTTT	CASKGDRDTEAFF
.	.	TRBV4-1	TRBJ1-6	TGCGCCAGCAGCCAAACCCCGGGACAAACCTCACCCCTCCACTTT	CASSQTPGQTSPLHF
.	TRBD1	TRBV6-1	TRBJ2-1	TGTGCCAGCAGTGGAACAGGGGGCACCTACAATGAGCAGTTCTTC	CASSGTGGTYNEQFF
few	.	TRBV5-1	TRBJ2-7	TGCGCCAGCAGCACGGAGGGACATTACGAGCAGTACTTC	CASSTEGHYEQYF
few	.	TRBV11-2	TRBJ2-3	TGTGCCAGCAGCCCTCTTGGGGGCGGGGGAACTAGCACAGATACGCAGTATTTT	CASSPLGGGGTSTDTQYF
.	.	TRBV11-1	TRBJ1-2	TGTGCCAGCAGCTGGAGTTTTGGGGAGTACGGCTACACCTTC	CASSWSFGEYGYTF
.	TRBD1	TRBV7-9	TRBJ1-4	TGTGCCAGCAGCCACAGGGGCAGTAATGAAAAACTGTTTTTT	CASSHRGSNEKLFF
.	.	TRBV3-1	TRBJ2-1	TGTGCCAGCAGCCAGGGGGGGCGAGCCTTCGGGGAGCAGTTCTTC	CASSQGGRAFGEQFF
few	TRBD1	TRBV5-8	TRBJ2-7	TGTGCCAGCAGCGGGACAGGGGGCCGCGGCGAGCAGTACTTC	CASSGTGGRGEQYF